The T cell receptor beta chain described here comes from a study of long-term antiretroviral therapy in people with HIV. Note on this clone: Its antigen is undetermined.

There are 14 residues in the CDR3. Trimming left V 2 bases short and J 1 base short, with 8 bases between. CDR1 is MNHEY, CDR2 SVGAGI, per germline. Investigators performed immunoSEQ version v3.0 at survey level. TCRdb keeps only in-frame clones here, not all; method: immunoSEQ multiplex PCR. The repertoire holds fewer than 25,000 clones, with about four fifths as singletons. Overall study results and limits: Older ART regimens may have been in use when blood was drawn between the mid-2000s and the late 2010s. Controls exceeded HIV repertoires in CDR3 length range. Following ART, diversity rose but still fell short of transplant donor controls.

The rearrangement joins TRBV6-5 to TRBJ1-1; no reliable D call. The TCR comes from a man younger than 40 with HIV. Source: unsorted PBMCs, taken 4.4 years after starting antiretroviral therapy. The CDR3 spells CASSYGRGNTEAFF. Here the CDR3 DNA reads TGTGCCAGCAGTTACGGGAGAGGGAACACTGAAGCTTTCTTT.